This TCR beta chain appears in the sequencing data of a study of radiation and T cells in renal cell carcinoma. Study-wide findings and caveats: Top tumor clonotypes rose in blood 2 weeks post-radiation, then contracted.

CDR1 is SGHTA and CDR2 is FQGNSA in the germline V gene. This CDR3 has 15 amino acids. With V trimmed by 5 bases and J by 2 bases, 7 bases remained unmatched. Remarks on this clone: Antigen unknown.

Time point here: baseline pretreatment blood. The treatment was: 15 Gy SBRT to primary tumor, nephrectomy 4 weeks later. The tumor was a clear cell renal cell carcinoma. The protocol was immunoSEQ multiplex PCR, while the TCRdb copy is restricted to in-frame clones and leaves out a portion. The sample shows 120,000 to 150,000 clones, 88% of them seen only once. The sample was blood, taken from a patient whose treatment included radiotherapy and nephrectomy. The clonotype originates from a woman aged 65 to 85 with renal cell carcinoma. This chain uses TRBV7-2 with TRBJ2-7, with TRBD2 identical over 9 bases. CDR3 loop: CASSTSGGSAYEQYF. The CDR3, as DNA: TGTGCCAGCAGCACCAGCGGGGGGTCTGCCTACGAGCAGTACTTC.